A single sample gave rise to the 30 T cell receptor beta chains below, sequenced in a study of vaccination and CD4 T cells after COVID-19. These receptors have no known antigen. Cultured CD4+ T cells had their DNA profiled by the Oncomine TCR Beta short-read assay. MiXCR was run by TCRdb on the PCR reads, yielding one entry per CDR3 protein. The sample consists of approximately 16,000 distinct CDR3 sequences, roughly 57% of them appearing once. The treatment: roughly 11-day PBMC culture with coronavirus spike peptide pools or control peptides (ViraFEST assay). The sequenced material came from CD4+ T cells from blood, cultured in vitro. All receptors derive from a human donor who had recovered from COVID-19.

This clonotype was seen more than once but under ten times. The chain links TRBV21-1 to TRBJ1-2; the table names TRBD1, a call not compared with the DNA. TRBV21-1 has pseudogene status. CDR3 size: 14 residues. DNA of the CDR3: TGTGCCAGCAGCAGTTGGACAGGGAAAGATGGCTACACCTTC. Translated: CASSSWTGKDGYTF.

The chain links TRBV4-1 to TRBJ2-5; 10 positions agree with TRBD2. J lost 3 bases, V lost 5 bases, and 12 bases had no gene match. The CDR3 is made up of 17 amino acids. Germline CDR1 and CDR2: MGHRA and YSYEKL. Written as DNA, the CDR3 is TGCGCCAGCAGCGCACGCATAATAGCGGGAGGTGAAGAGACCCAGTACTTC. The encoded protein is CASSARIIAGGEETQYF.

The rearrangement links TRBV2 to TRBJ2-7; D unresolved. V was shortened by 1 base and J by 3 bases, with 1 base between the two germline ends. CDR1 SNHLY and CDR2 FYNNEI come from the germline V gene. There are 11 residues in the CDR3. CDR3 nucleotide sequence: TGTGCCAGCAGTGAAGACTACGAGCAGTACTTC. Its translation is CASSEDYEQYF.

The rearrangement uses TRBV10-3 and TRBJ2-1; the match to TRBD2 covers 8 bases. This CDR3 has 13 amino acids. V was clipped by 11 bases and J by 7 bases; unmatched bases: 10. The V gene's germline CDR1 is ENHRY and CDR2 SYGVKD. As DNA, the CDR3 is TGTGCCGCAGGGACTAGAAATGGTAATGAGCAGTTCTTC. Residues: CAAGTRNGNEQFF.

The rearrangement links TRBV7-9 to TRBJ2-1; TRBD2 matches 7 bases. The CDR3 length is 13 residues. CDR1 is SEHNR and CDR2 is FQNEAQ in the germline V gene (reference sequence). The ends lost 8 bases at V and 4 bases at J; junction bases unmatched: 5. The CDR3 region has the DNA TGTGCCAGCCAGGGACTACCTTACAATGAGCAGTTCTTC. It yields the protein CASQGLPYNEQFF. The whole variable domain, remainder taken from reference TRBV7-9 and TRBJ2-1, is DTGVSQNPRHKITKRGQNVTFRCDPISEHNRLYWYRQTLGQGPEFLTYFQNEAQLEKSRLLSDRFSAERPKGSFSTLEIQRTEQGDSAMYLCASQGLPYNEQFFGPGTRLTVL.

This clonotype has just a few counts. The V gene is TRBV5-6, the J gene TRBJ2-7; D gene uncertain. Trimming took 4 bases from V and 0 from J, leaving 11 bases between them. This CDR3 spans 14 amino acids. CDR1 SGHDT and CDR2 YYEEEE come from the germline V gene. The CDR3 nucleotides are TGTGCCAGCAGCCGGACGTGGAGCTCCTACGAGCAGTACTTC. It yields the protein CASSRTWSSYEQYF. Full variable domain (remainder filled in from reference TRBV5-6 and TRBJ2-7): DAGVTQSPTHLIKTRGQQVTLRCSPKSGHDTVSWYQQALGQGPQFIFQYYEEEERQRGNFPDRFSGHQFPNYSSELNVNALLLGDSALYLCASSRTWSSYEQYFGPGTRLTVT.

The rearrangement links TRBV6-2 or TRBV6-3 to TRBJ1-1; 9 positions match TRBD1. With 6 bases clipped from V and 1 base from J, the junction kept 12 bases outside the gene matches. The CDR3 sequence is 17 residues long. Germline V gives CDR1 MNHEY, CDR2 SVGEGT. CDR3 loop: CASSRTGGLGRNTEAFF. DNA of the CDR3: TGTGCCAGCAGCCGCACAGGGGGCCTGGGGAGGAACACTGAAGCTTTCTTT.

A few counts support this clonotype. The rearrangement links TRBV6-1 to TRBJ1-5; the D gene is possibly TRBD1 (5 bases). Germline CDR1 and CDR2: MNHNS and SASEGT. The CDR3 is made up of 14 amino acids. Trimming pared 6 bases from V and 6 bases from J, leaving 15 bases between. The chain's CDR3 is CASRPQGGGQPQHF. The CDR3 region has the DNA TGTGCCAGCAGACCTCAGGGCGGAGGTCAGCCCCAGCATTTT.

By share of the sample, this clonotype is medium-sized. The chain links TRBV12-3 or TRBV12-4 to TRBJ2-2; D unresolved. V shed 8 bases and J shed 0 bases, with 7 bases lying between them. The CDR3 spans 13 residues. The CDR3 loop reads CASGQSNTGELFF. The CDR3 DNA sequence: TGTGCCAGCGGTCAGTCGAACACCGGGGAGCTGTTTTTT.

This clonotype was picked up a small number of times. The chain has TRBV29-1 and TRBJ1-2; D remains unclear. The CDR3 runs to 11 residues. Germline CDR1 and CDR2: SQVTM and ANQGSEA. The V and J ends lost 5 bases and 6 bases respectively, with 10 bases between them. DNA for the CDR3: TGCAGCGTTCGGGGAGAACATGGCTACACCTTC. Protein: CSVRGEHGYTF.

V usage is TRBV6-1 and J usage is TRBJ1-2, with 10 bases identical to TRBD1. The CDR3 extends over 15 amino acids. Germline V gene lookup returns CDR1 MNHNS and CDR2 SASEGT. V gave up 6 bases and J gave up 8 bases; unmatched junction bases: 12. As DNA, the CDR3 is TGTGCCAGCAGCGAGGGGACAGGGGTCGGTCGAGGCTACACCTTC. Protein sequence: CASSEGTGVGRGYTF.

This clonotype was seen a single time. The CDR3 DNA reads TGTGCCAGCAGAACAGGGGGGAAAGAGACCCAGTACTTC. It encodes CASRTGGKETQYF. The chain couples TRBV28 to TRBJ2-5; 8 bases are shared with TRBD1. With 6 bases clipped from V and 3 bases from J, the junction kept 3 bases outside the gene matches. Germline V gene lookup returns CDR1 MDHEN and CDR2 SYDVKM. The CDR3 is 13 residues long.

This clonotype was found a few times. The chain combines TRBV30 with TRBJ1-2; D remains ambiguous. This CDR3 region has 13 residues. V shed 5 bases and J shed 5 bases, with 15 bases lying between them. Looked up from germline, CDR1 is GTSNPN and CDR2 is SVGIG (reference sequence). CDR3 residues: CAWEEISGYGYTF. The DNA for the CDR3 is TGTGCCTGGGAGGAGATTTCTGGGTATGGCTACACCTTC.

The DNA of the CDR3 is TGCAGTGCTAGTCTCCGGGATCCAGGGGATACGCAGTATTTT. Translating gives CSASLRDPGDTQYF. The V call is TRBV20-1, the J call TRBJ2-3, with D tentatively TRBD1 or TRBD2 (5 bases each). Germline values: CDR1 DFQATT, CDR2 SNEGSKA (reference sequence). Trimming removed 3 bases from V and 6 bases from J, with 16 bases in between. The CDR3 contains 14 residues.

This clonotype has only a few counts. The J gene is TRBJ1-2, the V gene TRBV6-2 or TRBV6-3; the match to TRBD1 covers 7 bases. Germline loops: CDR1 MNHEY, CDR2 SVGEGT. Trimming removed 6 bases from V and 7 bases from J; junction bases left unmatched: 5. The CDR3 loop spans 12 amino acids. The DNA for the CDR3 is TGTGCCAGCAGGCGCAGGGGGAGTGGCTACACCTTC. It translates to CASRRRGSGYTF.

The J gene is TRBJ2-7, the V gene TRBV12-3 or TRBV12-4, with D unresolved. This CDR3 has 14 residues. The ends were cut back, 9 bases at V and 3 bases at J, with 18 bases in the middle. The CDR3 here is CASSRSSKVYEQYF. Here the CDR3 DNA reads TGTGCCAGTTCACGCTCGTCCAAGGTCTACGAGCAGTACTTC.

V usage is TRBV30 and J usage is TRBJ1-2, with D perhaps TRBD1 (5 bases). The germline V and J ends were trimmed by 4 bases and 4 bases, with 16 bases remaining between them. CDR1 is GTSNPN and CDR2 is SVGIG in the germline V gene (reference sequence). The CDR3 runs to 14 residues. CDR3 protein: CAWTRGADPYGYTF. In nucleotides, the CDR3 is TGTGCCTGGACCAGAGGGGCTGATCCCTATGGCTACACCTTC.

This clonotype was counted once. The CDR3 sequence is CAISEQGGRNEQFF. CDR3 DNA: TGTGCCATCAGTGAGCAGGGTGGGAGAAATGAGCAGTTCTTC. J is TRBJ2-1 and V is TRBV10-3; D assignment may be TRBD1 or TRBD2 (5 bases each). Trimming took off 2 bases at V and 7 bases at J, with 12 bases between the two ends. Germline V gene lookup returns CDR1 ENHRY and CDR2 SYGVKD. The CDR3 totals 14 residues.

The V call is TRBV7-9, the J call TRBJ1-2; 9 bases line up with TRBD1. The CDR3 has 15 residues. Germline V gene data show CDR1 as SEHNR and CDR2 as FQNEAQ (reference sequence). Unmatched junction bases numbered 14, after V lost 8 bases and J lost 7 bases. The CDR3 sequence is CASARGGQGDSGYTF. The CDR3, as DNA: TGTGCCAGCGCCCGAGGGGGACAGGGTGATTCTGGCTACACCTTC.

The chain carries TRBV28 and TRBJ2-5; 7 nucleotides line up with TRBD1. The CDR3 loop spans 15 amino acids. Losses at the gene ends were 5 bases for V and 1 base for J; bases not matched to a gene: 7. Germline values: CDR1 MDHEN, CDR2 SYDVKM. This chain's CDR3 is CASSPRGTAQETQYF. CDR3 nucleotide sequence: TGTGCCAGCAGTCCCCGTGGGACAGCCCAAGAGACCCAGTACTTC. Filled out from reference TRBV28 and TRBJ2-5, the complete variable domain reads DVKVTQSSRYLVKRTGEKVFLECVQDMDHENMFWYRQDPGLGLRLIYFSYDVKMKEKGDIPEGYSVSREKKERFSLILESASTNQTSMYLCASSPRGTAQETQYFGPGTRLLVL.

The chain is built from TRBV28 and TRBJ1-2; D is perhaps TRBD1 (5 bases). The V gene lost 6 bases and the J gene lost 8 bases, with 16 bases spanning the gap. Germline V gives CDR1 MDHEN, CDR2 SYDVKM. This CDR3 is built from 13 residues. The CDR3 sequence is CASSPLGAGGYTF. DNA of the CDR3: TGTGCCAGCAGCCCTTTAGGGGCGGGGGGCTACACCTTC.

DNA for the CDR3: TGTGCCAGCAGGGGTCTCGAGCGGCTCTACAATGAGCAGTTCTTC. Translated, it gives CASRGLERLYNEQFF. The V gene is TRBV7-9, the J gene TRBJ2-1, with D perhaps matching TRBD2 (5 bases). The CDR3 is 15 amino acids. CDR1 is SEHNR and CDR2 is FQNEAQ in the germline V gene (reference sequence). V gave up 6 bases and J gave up 3 bases, with 15 bases separating them. The full variable domain, with the rest looked up from reference TRBV7-9 and TRBJ2-1, is DTGVSQNPRHKITKRGQNVTFRCDPISEHNRLYWYRQTLGQGPEFLTYFQNEAQLEKSRLLSDRFSAERPKGSFSTLEIQRTEQGDSAMYLCASRGLERLYNEQFFGPGTRLTVL.

The chain is built from TRBV20-1 and TRBJ2-1; 9 nucleotides align to TRBD2. CDR1 DFQATT and CDR2 SNEGSKA come from the germline V gene (reference sequence). The CDR3 extends over 15 amino acids. Trimming at V came to 0 bases and at J to 5 bases, leaving 5 bases not matched to a gene. CDR3 residues: CSARDRLAAHNEQFF. CDR3 nucleotide sequence: TGCAGTGCTAGAGATCGACTAGCGGCACACAATGAGCAGTTCTTC.

V and J are TRBV19 and TRBJ1-1; 9 bases are a match to TRBD1. This CDR3 is built from 14 residues. Unmatched junction bases numbered 8, after V lost 8 bases and J lost 4 bases. CDR1 is LNHDA and CDR2 is SQIVND in the germline V gene (reference sequence). The CDR3 reads CASYGQGLGTEAFF. The CDR3 DNA sequence: TGTGCCAGTTACGGACAGGGGCTTGGCACTGAAGCTTTCTTT.

The rearrangement links TRBV2 to TRBJ2-5; 10 bases line up with TRBD1. Germline CDR1 reads SNHLY; CDR2 reads FYNNEI. V shed 4 bases and J 1 base; nucleotides not matched to a gene: 3. This CDR3 comprises 15 residues. The CDR3 loop is CASSATGGGQETQYF. CDR3 nucleotides: TGTGCCAGCAGTGCGACAGGGGGCGGCCAAGAGACCCAGTACTTC.

This CDR3 is CASSLTTGRDPYEQYF. In DNA form, the CDR3 reads TGCGCCAGCAGCTTGACGACCGGGCGGGACCCCTACGAGCAGTACTTC. This rearrangement joins TRBV5-1 to TRBJ2-7, with TRBD2 as a possible D gene (6 bases). V lost 1 base to trimming and J lost 2 bases, with 16 bases between them. CDR1 is SGHRS, CDR2 YFSETQ, per germline. The CDR3 is 16 amino acids.

The J gene is TRBJ2-5, the V gene TRBV11-3; 10 bases are a match to TRBD2. This CDR3 has 16 residues. Per the germline V gene, CDR1 is SGHNT and CDR2 is YENEEA. V gave up 5 bases and J gave up 8 bases; unmatched junction bases: 14. CDR3 in amino acids: CASSGGTSGVGNTQYF. CDR3 DNA: TGTGCCAGCAGCGGAGGCACTAGCGGGGTGGGGAATACCCAGTACTTC.

The CDR3 DNA sequence: TGTGCCACCAGTGATACGACAGGGAAGTCGCAAGGCTACACCTTC. It is translated as CATSDTTGKSQGYTF. The rearrangement uses TRBV24-1 and TRBJ1-2; 7 bases align to TRBD1. With V trimmed by 3 bases and J by 8 bases, 11 bases remained unmatched. The germline CDR1 and CDR2 sequences are KGHDR and SFDVKD. The CDR3 spans 15 residues.

This chain uses TRBV18 with TRBJ1-6; 9 positions match TRBD1. The V gene's germline CDR1 is KGHSH and CDR2 LQKENI. This CDR3 has 14 amino acids. V lost 6 bases to trimming and J lost 10 bases; unmatched junction nucleotides: 7. CDR3 bases: TGTGCCAGCTCGCCAGGACAGGGGAACTCACCCCTCCACTTT. Translation: CASSPGQGNSPLHF. Drawing the rest from reference TRBV18 and TRBJ1-6, the complete variable domain is NAGVMQNPRHLVRRRGQEARLRCSPMKGHSHVYWYRQLPEEGLKFMVYLQKENIIDESGMPKERFSAEFPKEGPSILRIQQVVRGDSAAYFCASSPGQGNSPLHFGNGTRLTVT.

This chain joins TRBV6-5 and TRBJ1-2, with unresolved D. The germline gives CDR1 MNHEY, CDR2 SVGAGI. The V end lost 0 bases, the J end lost 4 bases, and 15 bases lay between the germline ends. The length of the CDR3 is 16 residues. The CDR3 spells CASSYSDTSRSYGYTF. In nucleotides, the CDR3 is TGTGCCAGCAGTTACTCAGACACCAGTCGCAGCTATGGCTACACCTTC.